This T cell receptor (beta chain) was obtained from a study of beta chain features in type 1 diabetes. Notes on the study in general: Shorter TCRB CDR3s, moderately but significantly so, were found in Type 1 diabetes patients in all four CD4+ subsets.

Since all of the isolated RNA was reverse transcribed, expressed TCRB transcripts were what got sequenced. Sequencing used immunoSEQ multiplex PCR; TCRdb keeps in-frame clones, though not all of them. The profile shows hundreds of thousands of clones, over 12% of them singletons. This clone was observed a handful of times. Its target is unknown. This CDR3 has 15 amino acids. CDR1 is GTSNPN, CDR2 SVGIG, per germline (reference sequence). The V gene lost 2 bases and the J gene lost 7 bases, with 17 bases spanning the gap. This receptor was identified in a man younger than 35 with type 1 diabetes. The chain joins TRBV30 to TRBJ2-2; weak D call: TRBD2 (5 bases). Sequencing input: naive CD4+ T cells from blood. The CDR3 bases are TGTGCCTGGAGTAAACAGACGGGGTCGGGCGGGGAGCTGTTTTTT. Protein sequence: CAWSKQTGSGGELFF.